One T cell receptor beta chain is described in this entry. This entry belongs to a study of control samples from healthy donors and cancer patients. The CDR3 extends over 16 amino acids. Looked up from germline, CDR1 is KGHSH and CDR2 is LQKENI. With 5 bases clipped from V and 1 base from J, the junction kept 7 bases outside the gene matches. TCRdb keeps only in-frame clones here, not all; method: immunoSEQ multiplex PCR. The repertoire holds 75,000 to 100,000 clones, with 70% to 90% as singletons. This sequence was found in a woman in her fifties or sixties in good health. Sequencing input: blood. The rearrangement uses TRBV18 and TRBJ1-5, with 8 bases lining up with TRBD1. In nucleotides, the CDR3 is TGTGCCAGCTCAGATAGACAGGGGTCGAGCAATCAGCCCCAGCATTTT. It encodes CASSDRQGSSNQPQHF.